Listed below are T cell receptor beta chains from one sample, sequenced in a study of blood T cell repertoires in COVID-19. The method was immunoSEQ multiplex PCR; TCRdb's version includes in-frame clones alone and lacks a portion of them. The table includes over 250,000 clones, approximately 91% detected once. Sequencing was done on a sample of peripheral blood. The receptors originated from a young adult with COVID-19, enrolled during active disease. Each CDR3 is given without its conserved first and last residue. Each record gives: V gene, J gene, clone size, CDR3 protein. Clone size is given for some rows only: seen once, a few or many times, or a class if the clone is expanded.

V: TRBV28; J: TRBJ2-1; size: NA; CDR3: ASRRGSREGEQF
V: TRBV5-1; J: TRBJ2-5; size: NA; CDR3: ASSLGASGQGFETQY
V: TRBV4-1; J: TRBJ1-4; size: NA; CDR3: ASSHGGGGIEKLF
V: TRBV6-5; J: TRBJ2-5; size: NA; CDR3: ASLRGDQETQY
V: TRBV6-5; J: TRBJ1-4; size: few; CDR3: ASNRIEEKLF
V: TRBV24-1; J: TRBJ1-5; size: once; CDR3: ATSEPDIDQPQH
V: TRBV11-2; J: TRBJ2-1; size: NA; CDR3: ASEDLEQF
V: TRBV29-1; J: TRBJ2-7; size: NA; CDR3: SVEFQEGVEQY
V: TRBV20-1; J: TRBJ1-5; size: NA; CDR3: SASAEGLYSNQPQH
V: TRBV24-1; J: TRBJ2-7; size: NA; CDR3: ATSEGASYEQY
V: TRBV5-1; J: TRBJ1-5; size: NA; CDR3: ASSSGDGNQPQH
V: TRBV5-1; J: TRBJ2-7; size: few; CDR3: ASSGQGFVPEQY
V: TRBV24-1; J: TRBJ2-3; size: NA; CDR3: ATSDLRGSGETQY
V: TRBV5-6; J: TRBJ2-3; size: NA; CDR3: ASTSGTGGFTDTQY
V: TRBV4-3; J: TRBJ2-7; size: NA; CDR3: ASSQTTSAGVSYEQY
V: TRBV19; J: TRBJ1-5; size: NA; CDR3: ASSINRDPGGNQPQH
V: TRBV3-1/TRBV3-2; J: TRBJ2-5; size: NA; CDR3: ASSQGTSGYQETQY
V: TRBV5-6; J: TRBJ2-3; size: NA; CDR3: ASAGLRADTQY
V: TRBV6-5; J: TRBJ1-5; size: NA; CDR3: ASSSGQPPKGPQH
V: TRBV21-1; J: TRBJ1-5; size: NA; CDR3: ASSKKGGAGQPQH
V: TRBV28; J: TRBJ2-1; size: few; CDR3: ASIKPSGSYNEQF
V: TRBV12-3/TRBV12-4; J: TRBJ2-7; size: NA; CDR3: ASSRDNRYEQY
V: TRBV19; J: TRBJ2-1; size: NA; CDR3: ASSILKGGSEQF
V: TRBV27; J: TRBJ2-7; size: NA; CDR3: ASSPGLTYEQY
V: TRBV20-1; J: TRBJ2-7; size: once; CDR3: SADNSYEQY
V: TRBV3-1/TRBV3-2; J: TRBJ2-4; size: NA; CDR3: ASSQDPREPLAKNIQY
V: TRBV12-3/TRBV12-4; J: TRBJ2-5; size: NA; CDR3: ASRTGGETQY
V: TRBV25-1; J: TRBJ1-5; size: NA; CDR3: ASGRSDRAPH
V: TRBV7-9; J: TRBJ2-5; size: NA; CDR3: ASSLLAGAQETQY
V: TRBV11-3; J: TRBJ2-3; size: NA; CDR3: ASSLSWDRGGDTQY
V: TRBV27; J: TRBJ2-7; size: few; CDR3: ASSLNSDSYEQY
V: TRBV11-2; J: TRBJ2-7; size: NA; CDR3: ASSSLIGTGLYEQY
V: TRBV12-3/TRBV12-4; J: TRBJ2-1; size: few; CDR3: ASSSSGRDQF
V: TRBV11-1; J: TRBJ2-7; size: NA; CDR3: ASSLAASSGKDEQY
V: TRBV18; J: TRBJ1-6; size: NA; CDR3: ASSPPSRVGTSPLH
V: TRBV6-2/TRBV6-3; J: TRBJ1-5; size: NA; CDR3: ASSYSAGNQPQH
V: TRBV20-1; J: TRBJ2-5; size: NA; CDR3: SAYIQETQY